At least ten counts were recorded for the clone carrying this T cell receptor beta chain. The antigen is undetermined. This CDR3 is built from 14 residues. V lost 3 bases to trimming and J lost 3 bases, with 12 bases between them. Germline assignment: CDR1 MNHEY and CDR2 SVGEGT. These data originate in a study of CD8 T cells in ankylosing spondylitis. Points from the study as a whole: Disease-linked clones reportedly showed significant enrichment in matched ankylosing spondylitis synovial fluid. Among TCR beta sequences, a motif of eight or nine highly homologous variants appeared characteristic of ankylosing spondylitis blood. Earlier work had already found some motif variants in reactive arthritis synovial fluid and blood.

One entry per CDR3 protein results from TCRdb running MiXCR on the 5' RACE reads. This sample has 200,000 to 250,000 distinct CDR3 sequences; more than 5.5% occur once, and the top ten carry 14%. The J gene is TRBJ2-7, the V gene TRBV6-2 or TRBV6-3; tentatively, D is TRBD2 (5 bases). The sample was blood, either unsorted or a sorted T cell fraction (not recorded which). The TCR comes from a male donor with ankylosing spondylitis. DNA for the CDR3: TGTGCCAGCAGTTATGGTAGCGCGGTCTACGAGCAGTACTTC. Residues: CASSYGSAVYEQYF.